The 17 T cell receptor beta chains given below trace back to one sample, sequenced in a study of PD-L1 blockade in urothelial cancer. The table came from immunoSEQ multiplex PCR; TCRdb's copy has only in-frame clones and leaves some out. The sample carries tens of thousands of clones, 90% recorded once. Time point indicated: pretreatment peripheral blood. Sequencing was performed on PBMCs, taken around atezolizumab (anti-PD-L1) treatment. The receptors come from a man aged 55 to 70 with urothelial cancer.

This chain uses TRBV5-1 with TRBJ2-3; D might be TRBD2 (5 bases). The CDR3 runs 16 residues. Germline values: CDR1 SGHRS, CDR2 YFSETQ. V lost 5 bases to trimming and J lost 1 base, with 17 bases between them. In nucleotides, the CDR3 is TGCGCCAGCAGGGACGATGCGGGTGGCGGCACAGATACGCAGTATTTT. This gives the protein CASRDDAGGGTDTQYF.

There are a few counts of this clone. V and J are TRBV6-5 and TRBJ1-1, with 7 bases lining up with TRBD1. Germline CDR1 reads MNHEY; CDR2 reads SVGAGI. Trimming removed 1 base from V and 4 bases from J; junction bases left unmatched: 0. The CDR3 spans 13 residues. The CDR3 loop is CASSYYRGTEAFF. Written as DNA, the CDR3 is TGTGCCAGCAGTTACTACAGGGGCACTGAAGCTTTCTTT.

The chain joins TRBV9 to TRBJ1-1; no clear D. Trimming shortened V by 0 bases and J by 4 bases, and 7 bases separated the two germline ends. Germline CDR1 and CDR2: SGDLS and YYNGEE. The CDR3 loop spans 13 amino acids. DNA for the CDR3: TGTGCCAGCAGCGTAGTGTCCTCCACTGAAGCTTTCTTT. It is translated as CASSVVSSTEAFF.

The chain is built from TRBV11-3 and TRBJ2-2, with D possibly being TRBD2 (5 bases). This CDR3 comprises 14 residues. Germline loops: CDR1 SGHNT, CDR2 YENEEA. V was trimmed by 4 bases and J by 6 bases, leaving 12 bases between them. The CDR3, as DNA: TGTGCCAGCAGCTCCGACTTAGCGCCCGGGGAGCTGTTTTTT. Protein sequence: CASSSDLAPGELFF.

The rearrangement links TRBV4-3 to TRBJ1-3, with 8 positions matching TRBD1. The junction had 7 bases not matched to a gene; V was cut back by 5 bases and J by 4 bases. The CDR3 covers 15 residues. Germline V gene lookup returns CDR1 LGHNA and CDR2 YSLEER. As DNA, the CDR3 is TGCGCCAGCAGCACGGACAGGGAGTACGGAAACACCATATATTTT. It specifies CASSTDREYGNTIYF.

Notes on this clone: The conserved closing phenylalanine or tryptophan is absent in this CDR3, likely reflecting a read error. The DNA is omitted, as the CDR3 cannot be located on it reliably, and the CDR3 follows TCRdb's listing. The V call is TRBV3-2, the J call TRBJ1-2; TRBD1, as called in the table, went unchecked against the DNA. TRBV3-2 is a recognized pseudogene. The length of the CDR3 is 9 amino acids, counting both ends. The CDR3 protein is CASSQRGPL.

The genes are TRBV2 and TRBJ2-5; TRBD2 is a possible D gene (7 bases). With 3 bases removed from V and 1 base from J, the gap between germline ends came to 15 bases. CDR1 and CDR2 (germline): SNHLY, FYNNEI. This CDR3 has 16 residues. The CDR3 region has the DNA TGTGCCAGCAGTGACCGCTGGGGGGGCCTCCAAGAGACCCAGTACTTC. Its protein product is CASSDRWGGLQETQYF.

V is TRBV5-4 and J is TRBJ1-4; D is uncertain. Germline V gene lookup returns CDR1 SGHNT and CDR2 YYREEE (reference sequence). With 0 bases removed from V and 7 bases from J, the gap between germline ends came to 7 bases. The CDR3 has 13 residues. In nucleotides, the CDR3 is TGTGCCAGCAGCTTGGGACGGGGTGAAAAACTGTTTTTT. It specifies CASSLGRGEKLFF. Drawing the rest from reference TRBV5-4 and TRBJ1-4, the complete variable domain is ETGVTQSPTHLIKTRGQQVTLRCSSQSGHNTVSWYQQALGQGPQFIFQYYREEENGRGNFPPRFSGLQFPNYSSELNVNALELDDSALYLCASSLGRGEKLFFGSGTQLSVL.

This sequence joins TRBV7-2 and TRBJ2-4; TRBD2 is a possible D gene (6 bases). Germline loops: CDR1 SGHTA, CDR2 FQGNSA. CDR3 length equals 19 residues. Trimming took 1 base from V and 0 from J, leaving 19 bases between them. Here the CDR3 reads CASSLDVSGVPLAKNIQYF. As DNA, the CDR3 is TGTGCCAGCAGCTTAGATGTGTCGGGGGTCCCTCTAGCCAAAAACATTCAGTACTTC.

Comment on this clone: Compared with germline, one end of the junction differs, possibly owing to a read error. The CDR3 DNA reads as TGCGCCAGCAGCCTTAGCGGCGTAGACAATGATCAGTTCTTC. Its translation: CASSLSGVDNDQFF. The chain links TRBV4-1 to TRBJ2-1; weak D call: TRBD2 (6 bases). There are 14 residues in the CDR3. CDR1 is MGHRA and CDR2 is YSYEKL in the germline V gene.

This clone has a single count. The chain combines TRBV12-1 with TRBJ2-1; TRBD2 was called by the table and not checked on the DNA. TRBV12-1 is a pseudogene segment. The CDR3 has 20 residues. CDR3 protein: CASSFARPSGSAPTGNEQFF. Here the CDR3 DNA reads TGTGCCAGCAGCTTTGCACGCCCTAGCGGCTCCGCACCTACGGGAAATGAGCAGTTCTTC.

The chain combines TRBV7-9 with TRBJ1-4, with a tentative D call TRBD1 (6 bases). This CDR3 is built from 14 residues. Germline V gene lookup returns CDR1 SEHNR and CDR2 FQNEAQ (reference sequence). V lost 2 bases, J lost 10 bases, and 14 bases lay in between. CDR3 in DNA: TGTGCCAGCAGCTTAAGGGGGGGTAGCGGAAAACTGTTTTTT. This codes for CASSLRGGSGKLFF. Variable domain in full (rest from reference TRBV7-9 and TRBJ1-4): DTGVSQNPRHKITKRGQNVTFRCDPISEHNRLYWYRQTLGQGPEFLTYFQNEAQLEKSRLLSDRFSAERPKGSFSTLEIQRTEQGDSAMYLCASSLRGGSGKLFFGSGTQLSVL.

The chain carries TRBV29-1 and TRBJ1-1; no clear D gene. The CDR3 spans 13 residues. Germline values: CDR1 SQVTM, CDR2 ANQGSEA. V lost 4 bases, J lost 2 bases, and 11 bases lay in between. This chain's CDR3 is CSVVLTANTEAFF. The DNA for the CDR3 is TGCAGCGTTGTCCTCACAGCAAACACTGAAGCTTTCTTT.

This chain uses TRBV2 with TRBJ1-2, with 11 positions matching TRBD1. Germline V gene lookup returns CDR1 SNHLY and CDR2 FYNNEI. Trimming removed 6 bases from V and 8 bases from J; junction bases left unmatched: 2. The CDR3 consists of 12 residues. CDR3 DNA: TGTGCCAGCAGGGACAGGGGGCCCGGCTACACCTTC. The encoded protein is CASRDRGPGYTF.

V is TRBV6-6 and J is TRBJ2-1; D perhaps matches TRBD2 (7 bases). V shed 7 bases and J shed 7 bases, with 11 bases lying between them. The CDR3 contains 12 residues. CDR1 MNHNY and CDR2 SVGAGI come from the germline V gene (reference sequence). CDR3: CASKRGGNEQFF. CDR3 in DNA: TGTGCCAGCAAAAGGGGGGGGAATGAGCAGTTCTTC.

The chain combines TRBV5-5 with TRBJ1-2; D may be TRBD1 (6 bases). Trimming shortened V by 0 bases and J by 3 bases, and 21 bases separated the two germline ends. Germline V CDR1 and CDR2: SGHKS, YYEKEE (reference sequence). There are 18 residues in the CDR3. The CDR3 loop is CASSLGTATLRVDYGYTF. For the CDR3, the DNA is TGTGCCAGCAGCTTGGGGACAGCGACCCTCCGGGTGGACTATGGCTACACCTTC. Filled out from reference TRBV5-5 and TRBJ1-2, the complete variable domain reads DAGVTQSPTHLIKTRGQQVTLRCSPISGHKSVSWYQQVLGQGPQFIFQYYEKEERGRGNFPDRFSARQFPNYSSELNVNALLLGDSALYLCASSLGTATLRVDYGYTFGSGTRLTVV.

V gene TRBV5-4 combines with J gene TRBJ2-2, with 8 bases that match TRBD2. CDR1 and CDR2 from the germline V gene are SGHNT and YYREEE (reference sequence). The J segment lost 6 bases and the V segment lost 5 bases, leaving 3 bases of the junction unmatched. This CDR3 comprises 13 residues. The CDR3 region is CASRSAGAGELFF. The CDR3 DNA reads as TGTGCCAGCAGGTCAGCGGGAGCCGGGGAGCTGTTTTTT.